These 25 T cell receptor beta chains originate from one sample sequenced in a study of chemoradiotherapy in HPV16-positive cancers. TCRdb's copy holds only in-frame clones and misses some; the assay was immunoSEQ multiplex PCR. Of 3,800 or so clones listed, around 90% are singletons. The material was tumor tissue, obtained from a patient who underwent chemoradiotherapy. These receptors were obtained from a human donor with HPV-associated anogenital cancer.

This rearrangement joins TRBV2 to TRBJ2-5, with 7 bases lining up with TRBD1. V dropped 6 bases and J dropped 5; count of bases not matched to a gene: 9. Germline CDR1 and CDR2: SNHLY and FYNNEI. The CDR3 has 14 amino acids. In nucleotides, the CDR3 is TGTGCCAGCAGGCCCCGACAGGGAAGGGAGACCCAGTACTTC. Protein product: CASRPRQGRETQYF.

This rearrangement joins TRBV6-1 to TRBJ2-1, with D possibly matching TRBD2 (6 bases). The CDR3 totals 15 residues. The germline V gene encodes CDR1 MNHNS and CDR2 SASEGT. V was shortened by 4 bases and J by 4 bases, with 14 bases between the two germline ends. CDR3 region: CASSGKKAGYNEQFF. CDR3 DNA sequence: TGTGCCAGCAGTGGAAAGAAGGCGGGATACAATGAGCAGTTCTTC.

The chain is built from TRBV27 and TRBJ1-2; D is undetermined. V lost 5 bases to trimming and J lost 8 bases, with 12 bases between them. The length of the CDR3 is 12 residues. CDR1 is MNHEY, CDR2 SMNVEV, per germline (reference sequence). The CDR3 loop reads CASSPSRRGYTF. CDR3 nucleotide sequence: TGTGCCAGCAGTCCTTCCCGACGAGGCTACACCTTC.

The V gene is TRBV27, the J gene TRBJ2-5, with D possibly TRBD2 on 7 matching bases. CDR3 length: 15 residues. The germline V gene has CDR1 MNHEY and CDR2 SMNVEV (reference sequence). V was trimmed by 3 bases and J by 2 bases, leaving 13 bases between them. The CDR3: CASSFDGGLQETQYF. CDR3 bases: TGTGCCAGCAGTTTCGACGGGGGGCTTCAAGAGACCCAGTACTTC.

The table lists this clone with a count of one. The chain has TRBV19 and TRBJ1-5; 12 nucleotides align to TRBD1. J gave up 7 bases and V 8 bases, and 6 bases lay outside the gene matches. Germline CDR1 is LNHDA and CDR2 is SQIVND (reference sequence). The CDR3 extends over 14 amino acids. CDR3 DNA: TGTGCCAGTTGGGACAGGGGGCAGGGGCAGCCCCAGCATTTT. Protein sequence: CASWDRGQGQPQHF.

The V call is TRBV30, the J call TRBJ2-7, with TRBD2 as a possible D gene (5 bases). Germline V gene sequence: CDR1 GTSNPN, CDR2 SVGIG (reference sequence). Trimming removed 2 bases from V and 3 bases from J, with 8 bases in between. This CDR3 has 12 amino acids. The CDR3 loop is CAWSSGSYEQYF. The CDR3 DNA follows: TGTGCCTGGAGTTCGGGGAGCTACGAGCAGTACTTC.

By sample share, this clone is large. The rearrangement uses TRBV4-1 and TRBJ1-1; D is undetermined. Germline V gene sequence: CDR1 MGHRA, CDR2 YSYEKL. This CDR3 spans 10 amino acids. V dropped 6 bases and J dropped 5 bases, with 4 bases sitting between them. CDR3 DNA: TGCGCCAGCAGTGGAACTGAAGCTTTCTTT. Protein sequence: CASSGTEAFF.

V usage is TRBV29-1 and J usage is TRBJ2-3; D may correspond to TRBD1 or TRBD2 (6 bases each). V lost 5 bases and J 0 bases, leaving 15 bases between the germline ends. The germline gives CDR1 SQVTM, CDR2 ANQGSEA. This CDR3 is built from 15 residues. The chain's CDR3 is CSVLGGRASTDTQYF. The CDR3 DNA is TGCAGCGTTCTCGGGGGCCGTGCTAGCACAGATACGCAGTATTTT.

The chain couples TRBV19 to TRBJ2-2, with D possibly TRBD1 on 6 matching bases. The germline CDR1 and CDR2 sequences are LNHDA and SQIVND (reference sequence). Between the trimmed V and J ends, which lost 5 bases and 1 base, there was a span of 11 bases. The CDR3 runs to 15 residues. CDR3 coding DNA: TGTGCCAGTAGTCAACGGACAGTGAACACCGGGGAGCTGTTTTTT. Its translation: CASSQRTVNTGELFF.

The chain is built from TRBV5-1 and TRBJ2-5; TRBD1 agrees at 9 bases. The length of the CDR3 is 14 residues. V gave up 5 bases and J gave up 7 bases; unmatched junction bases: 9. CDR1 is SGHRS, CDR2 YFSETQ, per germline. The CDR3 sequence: CASRRTGEVGTQYF. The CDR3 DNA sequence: TGCGCCAGCAGGAGGACAGGGGAAGTGGGGACCCAGTACTTC.

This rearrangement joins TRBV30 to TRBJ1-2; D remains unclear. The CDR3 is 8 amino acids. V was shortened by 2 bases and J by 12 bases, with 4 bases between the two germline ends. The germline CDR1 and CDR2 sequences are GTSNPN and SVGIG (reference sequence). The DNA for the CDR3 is TGTGCCTGGAGTACCCACACCTTC. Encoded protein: CAWSTHTF.

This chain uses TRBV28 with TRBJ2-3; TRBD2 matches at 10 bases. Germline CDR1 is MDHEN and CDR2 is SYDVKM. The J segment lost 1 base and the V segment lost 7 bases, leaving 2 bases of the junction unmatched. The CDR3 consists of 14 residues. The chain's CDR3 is CASKTSGGTDTQYF. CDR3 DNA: TGTGCCAGCAAAACTAGCGGGGGCACAGATACGCAGTATTTT.

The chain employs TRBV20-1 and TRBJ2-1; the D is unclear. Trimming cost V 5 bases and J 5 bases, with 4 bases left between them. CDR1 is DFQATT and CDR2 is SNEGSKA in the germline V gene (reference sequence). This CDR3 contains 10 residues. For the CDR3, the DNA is TGCAGTGCTGGGCACAATGAGCAGTTCTTC. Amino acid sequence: CSAGHNEQFF.

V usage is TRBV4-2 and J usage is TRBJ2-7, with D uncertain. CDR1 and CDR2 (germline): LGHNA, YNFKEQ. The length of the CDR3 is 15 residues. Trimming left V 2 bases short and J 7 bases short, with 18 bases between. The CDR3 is CASSQSADPSWEQYF. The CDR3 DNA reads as TGTGCCAGCAGCCAAAGTGCAGATCCCTCATGGGAGCAGTACTTC.

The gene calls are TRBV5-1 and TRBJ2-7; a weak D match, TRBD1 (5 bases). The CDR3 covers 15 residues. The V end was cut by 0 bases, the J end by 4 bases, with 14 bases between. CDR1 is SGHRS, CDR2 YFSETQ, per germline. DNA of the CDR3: TGCGCCAGCAGCTTGGACCAGGGAACATTTTACGAGCAGTACTTC. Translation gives CASSLDQGTFYEQYF.

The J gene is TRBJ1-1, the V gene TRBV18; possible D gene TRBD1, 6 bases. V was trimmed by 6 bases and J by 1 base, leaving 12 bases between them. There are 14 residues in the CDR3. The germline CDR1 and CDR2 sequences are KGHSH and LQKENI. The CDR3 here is CASSKTGTNTEAFF. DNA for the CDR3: TGTGCCAGCTCCAAGACAGGCACGAACACTGAAGCTTTCTTT.

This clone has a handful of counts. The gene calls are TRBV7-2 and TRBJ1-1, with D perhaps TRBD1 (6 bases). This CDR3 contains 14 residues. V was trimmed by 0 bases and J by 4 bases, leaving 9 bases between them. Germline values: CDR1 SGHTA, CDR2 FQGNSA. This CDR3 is CASSLAQGSTEAFF. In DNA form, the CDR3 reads TGTGCCAGCAGCTTAGCGCAGGGGTCCACTGAAGCTTTCTTT.

Written as DNA, the CDR3 is TGTGCCAGCAGCCAAGAGTCGGGACAGGGGTTTCGCGGAGGGAACACTGAAGCTTTCTTT. Translating gives CASSQESGQGFRGGNTEAFF. The chain employs TRBV4-2 and TRBJ1-1, with 10 bases fitting TRBD1. This CDR3 has 20 amino acids. Trimming at V came to 0 bases and at J to 1 base, leaving 14 bases not matched to a gene. CDR1 and CDR2 (germline): LGHNA, YNFKEQ.

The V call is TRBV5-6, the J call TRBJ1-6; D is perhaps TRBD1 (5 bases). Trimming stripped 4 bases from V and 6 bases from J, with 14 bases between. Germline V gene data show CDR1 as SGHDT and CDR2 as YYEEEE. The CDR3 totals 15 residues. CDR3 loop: CASSLRTRGNSPLHF. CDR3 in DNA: TGTGCCAGCAGCCTACGCACGAGGGGTAATTCACCCCTCCACTTT.

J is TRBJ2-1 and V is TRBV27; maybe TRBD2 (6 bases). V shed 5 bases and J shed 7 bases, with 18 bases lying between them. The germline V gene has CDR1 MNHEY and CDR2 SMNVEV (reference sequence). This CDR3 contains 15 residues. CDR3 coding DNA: TGTGCCAGCAGTGGGGCCGGGGGTGGTGGGAATGAGCAGTTCTTC. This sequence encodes CASSGAGGGGNEQFF.

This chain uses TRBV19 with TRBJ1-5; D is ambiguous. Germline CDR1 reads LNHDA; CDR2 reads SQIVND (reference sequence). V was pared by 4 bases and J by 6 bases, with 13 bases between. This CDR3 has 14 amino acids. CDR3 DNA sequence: TGTGCCAGTAGTAGGACTTCGGGTTTTCAGCCCCAGCATTTT. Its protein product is CASSRTSGFQPQHF. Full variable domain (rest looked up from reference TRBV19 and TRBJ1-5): DGGITQSPKYLFRKEGQNVTLSCEQNLNHDAMYWYRQDPGQGLRLIYYSQIVNDFQKGDIAEGYSVSREKKESFPLTVTSAQKNPTAFYLCASSRTSGFQPQHFGDGTRLSIL.

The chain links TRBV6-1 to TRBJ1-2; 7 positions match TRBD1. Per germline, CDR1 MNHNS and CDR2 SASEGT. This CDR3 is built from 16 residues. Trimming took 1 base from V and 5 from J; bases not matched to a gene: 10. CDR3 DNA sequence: TGTGCCAGCAGTGAAGTGGGCCGCTGGACAGGTTATGGCTACACCTTC. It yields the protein CASSEVGRWTGYGYTF.

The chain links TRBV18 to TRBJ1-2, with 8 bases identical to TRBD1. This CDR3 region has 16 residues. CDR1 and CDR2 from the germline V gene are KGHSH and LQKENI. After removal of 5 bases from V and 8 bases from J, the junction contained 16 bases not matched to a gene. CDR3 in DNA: TGTGCCAGCTCATCCCAGGGACAGGCTCGTGAGAGGGGCTACACCTTC. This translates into CASSSQGQARERGYTF.

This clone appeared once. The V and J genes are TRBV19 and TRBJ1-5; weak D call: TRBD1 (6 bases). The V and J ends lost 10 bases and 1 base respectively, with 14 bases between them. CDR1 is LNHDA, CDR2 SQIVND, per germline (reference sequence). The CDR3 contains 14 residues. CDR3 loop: CATRTAQSNQPQHF. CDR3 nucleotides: TGTGCCACCAGGACAGCTCAAAGCAATCAGCCCCAGCATTTT.

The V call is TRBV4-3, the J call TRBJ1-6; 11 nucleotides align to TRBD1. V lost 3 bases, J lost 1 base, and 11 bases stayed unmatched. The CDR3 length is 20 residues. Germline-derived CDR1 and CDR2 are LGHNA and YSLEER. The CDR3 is CASSQARGTGGRSYNSPLHF. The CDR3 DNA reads TGCGCCAGCAGCCAGGCTCGCGGGACAGGGGGACGGTCCTATAATTCACCCCTCCACTTT.